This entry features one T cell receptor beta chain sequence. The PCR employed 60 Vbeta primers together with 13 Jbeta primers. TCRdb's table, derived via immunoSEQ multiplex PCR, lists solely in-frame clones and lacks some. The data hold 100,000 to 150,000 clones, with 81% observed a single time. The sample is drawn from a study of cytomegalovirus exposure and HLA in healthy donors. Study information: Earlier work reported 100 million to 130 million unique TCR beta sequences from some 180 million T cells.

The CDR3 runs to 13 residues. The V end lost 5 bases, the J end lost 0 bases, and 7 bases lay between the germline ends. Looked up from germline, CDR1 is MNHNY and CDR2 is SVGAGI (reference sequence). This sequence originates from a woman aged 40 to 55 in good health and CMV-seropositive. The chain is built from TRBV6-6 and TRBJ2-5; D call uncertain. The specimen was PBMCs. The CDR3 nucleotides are TGTGCCAGCAGTCCCTTGTACCAAGAGACCCAGTACTTC. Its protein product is CASSPLYQETQYF.